Listed below are T cell receptor beta chains from one sample, sequenced in a study of PD-1 blockade in classical Hodgkin lymphoma. The assay was immunoSEQ multiplex PCR, and TCRdb's table has in-frame clones only and misses some. The table lists nearly 100,000 clones, 75% to 90% of them singletons. The sample was peripheral blood mononuclear cells (PBMCs), taken at baseline. The receptors derive from a human donor with classical Hodgkin lymphoma. Each CDR3 is given with its conserved first and last residue.

CDR3aa	j_gene	len	v_gene
CASSGGPDRWGDYGYTF	TRBJ1-2	17	TRBV9
CASSLGQGLMNTEAFF	TRBJ1-1	16	TRBV7-9
CASIPGATYQPQHF	TRBJ1-5	14	TRBV28
CATSRGAWNYEQYF	NA	14	TRBV15
CASIGQGAFGYTF	TRBJ1-2	13	TRBV19
CASSLVSSDYGYTF	TRBJ1-2	14	TRBV7-2
CASSARVRAERVEKLFF	TRBJ1-4	17	TRBV7-2
CASSLDRGTDTQYF	TRBJ2-3	14	TRBV5-8
CAWSTGRRYTF	TRBJ1-2	11	TRBV30
CASSGTGINEQFF	TRBJ2-1	13	TRBV9
CASEGREGDTQYF	TRBJ2-3	13	TRBV7-9
CASSESALKLYISTDTQYF	TRBJ2-3	19	TRBV10-1
CASSFLQGHTGELFF	TRBJ2-2	15	TRBV7-9
CASTSGTSRNYEQYF	TRBJ2-7	15	TRBV7-2
CASSSPGQAYEQYF	TRBJ2-7	14	TRBV5-4
CASSYSVGNTGELFF	TRBJ2-2	15	TRBV6-5
CASSNRDPSYEQYF	TRBJ2-7	14	TRBV19
CAISEEQGSEKLFF	TRBJ1-4	14	TRBV10-3
CASSYRQGGEKLFF	TRBJ1-4	14	TRBV6-6
CASSEGAGFWSYEQYF	TRBJ2-7	16	TRBV6-1
CASSDQQETQYF	TRBJ2-5	12	TRBV28
CASGWADTQYF	TRBJ2-3	11	TRBV12-5
CASSSGHADTGELFF	TRBJ2-2	15	TRBV28
CASSPPGSGIVDTQYF	TRBJ2-3	16	TRBV18
CAISNREGSYEQYF	TRBJ2-7	14	TRBV10-3
CASSLDMNTEAFF	TRBJ1-1	13	TRBV7-9
CASRYRGLGEGQYF	TRBJ2-5	14	TRBV2
CASSLLLQGGTDTQYF	TRBJ2-3	16	TRBV27
CASTLLGGREKLFF	TRBJ1-4	14	TRBV28
CASSQRGEGMNTEAFF	TRBJ1-1	16	TRBV16
CASSFFGGEQYF	TRBJ2-7	12	TRBV7-2
CASSSASGPYNEQFF	TRBJ2-1	15	TRBV11-3
CASSHRTGRDEGKGAFF	TRBJ1-1	17	TRBV5-1
CASSLGMRSLISYEQYF	TRBJ2-7	17	TRBV11-2
CASSIMGILTDEQYF	TRBJ2-7	15	TRBV19
CASSQGPAGVQGTQYF	TRBJ2-3	16	TRBV4-3
CASSVSQGAVTGELFF	TRBJ2-2	16	TRBV9
CASSLDRVNQPQHF	TRBJ1-5	14	TRBV18
CASSIASGTGAYEQYF	TRBJ2-7	16	TRBV19
CASSLARTSPDTQYF	TRBJ2-3	15	TRBV5-4
CASSPQGGGYTF	TRBJ1-2	12	TRBV7-9
CASSQGQGAAGELFF	TRBJ2-2	15	TRBV11-3
CASSKARTGDEQYF	TRBJ2-7	14	TRBV21-1
CASSSHDGPRWFF	TRBJ2-1	13	TRBV28
CASSRLAPGGELFF	TRBJ2-2	14	TRBV7-2
CAISELEYNEQFF	TRBJ2-1	13	TRBV10-3
CASSSGQDYEQYF	TRBJ2-7	13	TRBV28
CASRWTSGGETQYF	TRBJ2-5	14	TRBV19
CSVEGLAGGSGETQYF	TRBJ2-5	16	TRBV29-1